This is a list of T cell receptor beta chains from one sample in a study of blood T cell repertoires in COVID-19. This table comes from immunoSEQ multiplex PCR, and its TCRdb copy is limited to in-frame clones, with some not included. The sample records about 200,000 clones, over 80% being singletons. The specimen was peripheral blood. The receptors derive from a man in his forties or fifties with acute or convalescent COVID-19. Each CDR3 is given with its conserved first and last residue. The D gene is left open where the match is weak. Part of the rows lack a size; the others show once, few, many or a class for expanded clones.

DNA,CDR3,V,D,J,size
TGTGCCATCCGGGCCGACGGGTGGGCCAGGGGGTCACTAGTAGATACGCAGTATTTT,CAIRADGWARGSLVDTQYF,TRBV10-3,TRBD1,TRBJ2-3,-
TGTGCCAGCAGTTACGCTAGAATTCGTTACGAGCAGTACTTC,CASSYARIRYEQYF,TRBV6-2/TRBV6-3,-,TRBJ2-7,-
TGTGCCAGCAGCCCTCACGGGACAGGGGCCCAAGAGACCCAGTACTTC,CASSPHGTGAQETQYF,TRBV7-2,TRBD1,TRBJ2-5,-
TGTGCCAGCAGCTTAGCATATGAGCAGTTCTTC,CASSLAYEQFF,TRBV11-2,-,TRBJ2-1,-
TGTGCCAGCGGACTTAAGGGACAGGACTCCTACGAGCAGTACTTC,CASGLKGQDSYEQYF,TRBV6-4,TRBD1,TRBJ2-7,-
TGTGCCAGCTTTTTCAAACTGGGACACAACTCTGGAAACACCATATATTTT,CASFFKLGHNSGNTIYF,TRBV18,-,TRBJ1-3,-
TGTGCCAGCAGCCCGCAAGTAGCCCCTGGGGCTTTCTTT,CASSPQVAPGAFF,TRBV7-2,-,TRBJ1-1,-
TGTGCCAGCTCACCAAGAGGGAACCTCTACGAGCAGTACTTC,CASSPRGNLYEQYF,TRBV18,-,TRBJ2-7,-
TGCAGCGTTGAAGGGGCTAGCGGGAGCACAGATACGCAGTATTTT,CSVEGASGSTDTQYF,TRBV29-1,TRBD2,TRBJ2-3,-
TGTGCCAGCAGCCCGGACAGGGGGCCTGAAGCTTTCTTT,CASSPDRGPEAFF,TRBV11-1,TRBD1,TRBJ1-1,-
TGCGCCAGCAGCTTGGAGGACAGTACATATGAAGCTTTCTTT,CASSLEDSTYEAFF,TRBV5-1,-,TRBJ1-1,-
TGTGCCAGCATGTGGCGGAAGAATGAGCAGTTCTTC,CASMWRKNEQFF,TRBV12-3/TRBV12-4,-,TRBJ2-1,-
TGTGCCAGTAGTGTGGGACTAGCGGGAGGATATCGAGATACGCAGTATTTT,CASSVGLAGGYRDTQYF,TRBV19,TRBD2,TRBJ2-3,-
TGTGCCAGCAGGATGGCAGGATATAATTCACCCCTCCACTTT,CASRMAGYNSPLHF,TRBV28,-,TRBJ1-6,-
TGTGCCAGCAGCTTATCCGGGACAGGGGAGACCCAGTACTTC,CASSLSGTGETQYF,TRBV5-4,TRBD1,TRBJ2-5,-
TGTGCCAGCAGTCCTAGGCAGGGGACCCGAGGATATGGCTACACCTTC,CASSPRQGTRGYGYTF,TRBV9,-,TRBJ1-2,-
TGTGCCGTGCAGGGGGCAGGGTATGGCTACACCTTC,CAVQGAGYGYTF,TRBV10-3,TRBD1,TRBJ1-2,-
TGTGCCAGCAGACAGGACAGGGGCTTCATGAACACTGAAGCTTTCTTT,CASRQDRGFMNTEAFF,TRBV27,TRBD1,TRBJ1-1,few
TGTGCCAGCAGCTTCAGGGTGGGGTATGAGCAGTTCTTC,CASSFRVGYEQFF,TRBV5-6,-,TRBJ2-1,-
TGTGCCAGCGGGTCCGGGACAGTCTCGGGAAACACCATATATTTT,CASGSGTVSGNTIYF,TRBV18,TRBD1,TRBJ1-3,-
TGTGCCAGCAGCCCCCACGTCGCGATCTCCTACGAGCAGTACTTC,CASSPHVAISYEQYF,TRBV11-2,-,TRBJ2-7,-
TGTGCCAGCAGCATACGACAGGGGATATCCGACGAGCAGTACTTC,CASSIRQGISDEQYF,TRBV3-1/TRBV3-2,TRBD1,TRBJ2-7,-
TGTGCCAGCAGTCCAGGGGGCTCCTACGAGCAGTACTTC,CASSPGGSYEQYF,TRBV6-5,TRBD1,TRBJ2-7,-
TGTGCCATCAGTGAGGTTAAAGAGACCCAGTACTTC,CAISEVKETQYF,TRBV10-3,-,TRBJ2-5,-
TGTGCCAGCAGCCAAGTGGCAGAGGCTTACACTGAAGCTTTCTTT,CASSQVAEAYTEAFF,TRBV4-2,-,TRBJ1-1,-
TGTGCCAGTAGTATGTTCGGACAGGGGGACTTGGGCTACACCTTC,CASSMFGQGDLGYTF,TRBV19,TRBD1,TRBJ1-2,few
TGTGCCAGTAGTGCTCGTCCCGGGACATTTAGCTACACCTTC,CASSARPGTFSYTF,TRBV19,-,TRBJ1-2,-
TGTGCCTATATTCCGGGACAGCTCACCTCTGTCTATGGCTACACCTTC,CAYIPGQLTSVYGYTF,TRBV5-4,TRBD1,TRBJ1-2,-
TGTGCCAGTAGTACTTCCGCCGGGACGGCGGGGGACAGCTACACCTTC,CASSTSAGTAGDSYTF,TRBV19,-,TRBJ1-2,-
TGTGCCAGCAGTGAGGCAGGGCGGAACACTGAAGCTTTCTTT,CASSEAGRNTEAFF,TRBV25-1,-,TRBJ1-1,-
TGCAGCGTTGTTGTGCAGAACTATGGCTACACCTTC,CSVVVQNYGYTF,TRBV29-1,-,TRBJ1-2,few
TGCGCCAGCAGCCAAGATCCCGGACAGGACTTAAGCACAGATACGCAGTATTTT,CASSQDPGQDLSTDTQYF,TRBV4-3,TRBD1,TRBJ2-3,once
TGTGCCAGCAGCTCGGCGGGGGAAGGCTACACCTTC,CASSSAGEGYTF,TRBV7-3,-,TRBJ1-2,-
TGCGCCAGCAGCTTAAGACTAGCGGGAGGGCCGGTGGGAGAGACCCAGTACTTC,CASSLRLAGGPVGETQYF,TRBV5-1,TRBD2,TRBJ2-5,-
TGTGCCAGCAGTGGACGCTATGGTAGCGCCAGGAGTGGCTACACCTTC,CASSGRYGSARSGYTF,TRBV6-2/TRBV6-3,-,TRBJ1-2,-
TGCGCCAGCAGTGACCCCGGGACTAGGGGGGTCAATGAGCAGTTCTTC,CASSDPGTRGVNEQFF,TRBV10-1,TRBD2,TRBJ2-1,-
TGTGCCAGTAGTATTGTTTCCCGACGGACAGGGGGAGATTCACCCCTCCACTTT,CASSIVSRRTGGDSPLHF,TRBV19,TRBD1,TRBJ1-6,-
TGTGCCAGCAGTGGGAGTAATAGCAATCAGCCCCAGCATTTT,CASSGSNSNQPQHF,TRBV25-1,-,TRBJ1-5,-
TGTGCCAGCAGCCAAGTGGAGGGAGCCTCGGCCGGGGAGCTGTTTTTT,CASSQVEGASAGELFF,TRBV3-1/TRBV3-2,-,TRBJ2-2,-
TGTGCCAGCAGCTTAGAAAGGAGGGCCCGTGAGGCTTTCTTT,CASSLERRAREAFF,TRBV7-2,-,TRBJ1-1,-
TGTGCCAGCAGTCCCACCCAGACAGGGGGGCAAGAGACCCAGTACTTC,CASSPTQTGGQETQYF,TRBV27,TRBD1,TRBJ2-5,-
TGTGCCAGCAGCATCCGAAGGGACAGGGGAATGGGTGCAGATACGCAGTATTTT,CASSIRRDRGMGADTQYF,TRBV7-2,TRBD1,TRBJ2-3,once
TGTGCCAGCTCAGGTCGCGGGACGAACACTGAAGCTTTCTTT,CASSGRGTNTEAFF,TRBV18,-,TRBJ1-1,-
TGCGCCTCCCGGGGGAATTCACCCCTCCACTTT,CASRGNSPLHF,TRBV4-3,-,TRBJ1-6,-